The sequence of this T cell receptor (beta chain) was determined in a study of T cell changes during pregnancy in multiple sclerosis. This table comes from immunoSEQ multiplex PCR, and its TCRdb copy is limited to in-frame clones, with some not included. The sample has about 42,000 clones, less than 90% seen once; the top ten hold 0.55% to 0.75%. V was clipped by 7 bases and J by 5 bases; unmatched bases: 11. The CDR3 runs to 15 residues. Germline V CDR1 and CDR2: LNHDA, SQIVND (reference sequence). The V call is TRBV19, the J call TRBJ1-1, with 9 bases that match TRBD1. The sequence was collected from a female donor with multiple sclerosis, enrolled in a pregnancy study. Sample: CD4+ T cells from peripheral blood mononuclear cells, taken before pregnancy. Here the CDR3 reads CASIKPGTGWTEAFF. The CDR3 DNA reads TGTGCCAGTATCAAGCCCGGGACAGGGTGGACTGAAGCTTTCTTT.